This T cell receptor beta chain was captured by sequencing in a study of technical replicates of blood from a handful of donors. TCRdb's copy holds only in-frame clones and misses some; the assay was immunoSEQ multiplex PCR. The repertoire holds tens of thousands of clones, around 92% seen once, with 0.35% to 0.45% in the top ten. Germline CDR1 KGHSH, CDR2 LQKENI. J gave up 4 bases and V 3 bases, and 4 bases lay outside the gene matches. The CDR3 length is 15 residues. Material for sequencing was T cells isolated from PBMCs. The chain employs TRBV18 and TRBJ2-1; 9 nucleotides align to TRBD2. The sequence was obtained from a human donor in good health. The CDR3 region has the DNA TGTGCCAGCTCACCTCCCCTAGCGGGGTACAATGAGCAGTTCTTC. Protein sequence: CASSPPLAGYNEQFF.